What follows describes a single T cell receptor (beta chain). These data belong to a study of blood T cell repertoires in COVID-19. Overall study context: Specimens from acute and convalescent COVID-19 originated in the United States, Italy and Spain. From T cells, B-cell-depleted T cells, or PBMCs came the material, which was cDNA or gDNA.

Per the original methods: Amplification from reference gene primers served as the basis for estimated nucleated cell counts. The assay was immunoSEQ multiplex PCR, and TCRdb's table has in-frame clones only and misses some. That table is the source of V, J and clone size, and D and trimming were worked out from the DNA. Found here are 240,000 or so clones, more than 85% of them singletons; the top ten hold approximately 7.2%. The germline gives CDR1 MNHEY, CDR2 SVGEGT. The CDR3 length is 16 residues. J gave up 1 base and V 0 bases, and 5 bases lay outside the gene matches. The chain uses TRBV6-2 or TRBV6-3 and TRBJ2-5; 7 nucleotides agree with TRBD1. This TCR derives from an older woman with active or convalescent COVID-19. Sequencing input: peripheral blood. CDR3 region: CASSYSRGGPQETQYF. The CDR3, as DNA: TGTGCCAGCAGTTACTCGAGAGGGGGCCCCCAAGAGACCCAGTACTTC.